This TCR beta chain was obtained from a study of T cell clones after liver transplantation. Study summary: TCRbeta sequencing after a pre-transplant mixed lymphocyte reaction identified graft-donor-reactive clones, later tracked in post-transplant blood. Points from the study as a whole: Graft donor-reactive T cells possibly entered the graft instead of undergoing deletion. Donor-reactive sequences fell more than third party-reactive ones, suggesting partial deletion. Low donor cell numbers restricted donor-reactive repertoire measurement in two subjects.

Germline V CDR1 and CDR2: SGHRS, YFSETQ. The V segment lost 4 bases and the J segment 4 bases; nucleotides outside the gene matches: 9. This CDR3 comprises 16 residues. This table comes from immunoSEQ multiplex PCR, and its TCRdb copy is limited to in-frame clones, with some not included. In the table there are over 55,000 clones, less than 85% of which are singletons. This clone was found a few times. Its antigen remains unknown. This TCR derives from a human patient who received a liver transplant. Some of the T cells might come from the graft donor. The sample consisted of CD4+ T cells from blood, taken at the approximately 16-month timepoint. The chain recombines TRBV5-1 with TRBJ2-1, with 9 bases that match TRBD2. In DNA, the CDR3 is TGCGCCAGCAGCGCCTATGCTAGCGGGGTGTACAATGAGCAGTTCTTC. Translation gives CASSAYASGVYNEQFF.